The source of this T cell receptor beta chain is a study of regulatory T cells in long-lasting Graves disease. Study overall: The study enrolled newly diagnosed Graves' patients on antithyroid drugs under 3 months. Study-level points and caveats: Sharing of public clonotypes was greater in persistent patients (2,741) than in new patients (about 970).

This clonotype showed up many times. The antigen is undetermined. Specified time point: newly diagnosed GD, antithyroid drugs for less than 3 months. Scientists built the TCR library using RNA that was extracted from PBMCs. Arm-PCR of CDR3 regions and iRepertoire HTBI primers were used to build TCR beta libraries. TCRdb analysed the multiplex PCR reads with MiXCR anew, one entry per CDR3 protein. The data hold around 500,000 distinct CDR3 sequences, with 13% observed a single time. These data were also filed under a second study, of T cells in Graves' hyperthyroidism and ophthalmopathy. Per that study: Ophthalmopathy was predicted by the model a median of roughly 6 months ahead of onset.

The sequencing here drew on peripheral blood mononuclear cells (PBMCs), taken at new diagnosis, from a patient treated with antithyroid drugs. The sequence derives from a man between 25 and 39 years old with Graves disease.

CDR3 coding DNA: TGTGCCAGCGGGGTTGAGGGAGTCTCTGGAAACACCATATATTTT. This translates into CASGVEGVSGNTIYF. V is TRBV5-5 and J is TRBJ1-3, with D hard to call. Germline loops: CDR1 SGHKS, CDR2 YYEKEE (reference sequence). V lost 7 bases to trimming and J lost 0 bases, with 14 bases between them. The CDR3 covers 15 residues.